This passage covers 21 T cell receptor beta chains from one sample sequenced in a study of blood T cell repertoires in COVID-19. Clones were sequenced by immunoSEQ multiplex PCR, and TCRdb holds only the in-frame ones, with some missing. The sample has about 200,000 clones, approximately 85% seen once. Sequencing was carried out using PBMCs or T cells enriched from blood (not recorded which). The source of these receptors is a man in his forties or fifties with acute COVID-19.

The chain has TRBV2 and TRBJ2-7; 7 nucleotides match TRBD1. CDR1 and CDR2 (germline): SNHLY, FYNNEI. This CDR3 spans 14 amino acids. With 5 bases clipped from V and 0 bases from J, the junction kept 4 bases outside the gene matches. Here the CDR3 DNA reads TGTGCCAGCAGTACAACAGGGGTCTCCTACGAGCAGTACTTC. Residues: CASSTTGVSYEQYF. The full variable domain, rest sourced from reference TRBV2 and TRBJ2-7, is EPEVTQTPSHQVTQMGQEVILRCVPISNHLYFYWYRQILGQKVEFLVSFYNNEISEKSEIFDDQFSVERPDGSNFTLKIRSTKLEDSAMYFCASSTTGVSYEQYFGPGTRLTVT.

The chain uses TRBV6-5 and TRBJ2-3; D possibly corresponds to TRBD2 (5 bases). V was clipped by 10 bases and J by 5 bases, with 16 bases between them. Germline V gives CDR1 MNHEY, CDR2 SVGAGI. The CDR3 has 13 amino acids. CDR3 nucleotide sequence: TGTGCCACCCTCTCTCAGAGGGAAGATACGCAGTATTTT. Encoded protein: CATLSQREDTQYF.

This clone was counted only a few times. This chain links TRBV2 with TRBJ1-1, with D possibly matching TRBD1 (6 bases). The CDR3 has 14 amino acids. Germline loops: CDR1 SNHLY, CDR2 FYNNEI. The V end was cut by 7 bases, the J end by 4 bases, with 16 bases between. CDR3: CASTRTDRFTEAFF. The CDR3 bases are TGTGCCAGCACGCGGACAGACCGTTTCACTGAAGCTTTCTTT.

The CDR3: CASRLPTGGHGYTF. The DNA of the CDR3 is TGTGCCAGCAGGCTACCGACAGGGGGCCATGGCTACACCTTC. V gene TRBV28 combines with J gene TRBJ1-2, with TRBD1 matching over 10 bases. The CDR3 runs 14 residues. Germline V lookup: CDR1 MDHEN, CDR2 SYDVKM. After removal of 6 bases from V and 6 bases from J, the junction contained 7 bases not matched to a gene.

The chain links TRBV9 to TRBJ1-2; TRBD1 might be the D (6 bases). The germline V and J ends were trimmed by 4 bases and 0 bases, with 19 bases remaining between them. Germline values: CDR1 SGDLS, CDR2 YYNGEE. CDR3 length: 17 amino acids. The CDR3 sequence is CASSYRDKAEANYGYTF. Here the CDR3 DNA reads TGTGCCAGCAGCTACCGGGACAAGGCTGAGGCTAACTATGGCTACACCTTC.

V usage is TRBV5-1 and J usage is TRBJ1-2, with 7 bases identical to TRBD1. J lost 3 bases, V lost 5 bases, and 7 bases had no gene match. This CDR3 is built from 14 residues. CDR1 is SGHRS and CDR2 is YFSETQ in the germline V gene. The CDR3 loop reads CASSVIGGDYGYTF. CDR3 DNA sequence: TGCGCCAGCAGTGTGATAGGGGGCGACTATGGCTACACCTTC.

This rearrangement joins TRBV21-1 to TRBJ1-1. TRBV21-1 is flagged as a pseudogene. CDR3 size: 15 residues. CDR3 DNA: TGTGCCAGCAGCAAAGGTGGTATCTGGGGGGAAAAAGCTTTCTTT. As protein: CASSKGGIWGEKAFF.

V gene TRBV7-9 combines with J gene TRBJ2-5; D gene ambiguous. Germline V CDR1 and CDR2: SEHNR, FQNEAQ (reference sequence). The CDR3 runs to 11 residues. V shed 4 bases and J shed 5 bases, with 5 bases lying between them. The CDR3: CASSWAETQYF. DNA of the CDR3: TGTGCCAGCAGCTGGGCGGAGACCCAGTACTTC.

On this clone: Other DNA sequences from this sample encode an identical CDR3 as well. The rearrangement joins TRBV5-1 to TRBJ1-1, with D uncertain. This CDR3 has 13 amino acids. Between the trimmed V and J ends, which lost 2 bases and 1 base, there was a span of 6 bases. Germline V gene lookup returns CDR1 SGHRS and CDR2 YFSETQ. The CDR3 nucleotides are TGCGCCAGCAGCTTCCAGGAGAACACTGAAGCTTTCTTT. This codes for CASSFQENTEAFF.

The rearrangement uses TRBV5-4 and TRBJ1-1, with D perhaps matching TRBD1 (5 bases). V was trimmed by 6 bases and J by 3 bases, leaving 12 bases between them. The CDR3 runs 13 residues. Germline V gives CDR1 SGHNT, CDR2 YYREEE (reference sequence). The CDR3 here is CASTRGGDTEAFF. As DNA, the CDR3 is TGTGCCAGCACCCGGGGGGGGGACACTGAAGCTTTCTTT.

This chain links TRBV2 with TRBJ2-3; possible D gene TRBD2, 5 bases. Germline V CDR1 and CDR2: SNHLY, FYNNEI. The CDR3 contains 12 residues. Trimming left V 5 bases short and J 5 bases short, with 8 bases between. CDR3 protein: CASSRGEDTQYF. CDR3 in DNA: TGTGCCAGCAGTCGGGGAGAAGATACGCAGTATTTT.

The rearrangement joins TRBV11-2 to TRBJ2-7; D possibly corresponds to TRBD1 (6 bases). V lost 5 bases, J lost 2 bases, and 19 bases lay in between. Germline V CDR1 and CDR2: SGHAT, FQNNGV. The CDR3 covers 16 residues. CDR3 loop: CASSPRTAGPPYEQYF. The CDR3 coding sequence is TGTGCCAGCAGCCCCCGGACAGCAGGTCCCCCCTACGAGCAGTACTTC.

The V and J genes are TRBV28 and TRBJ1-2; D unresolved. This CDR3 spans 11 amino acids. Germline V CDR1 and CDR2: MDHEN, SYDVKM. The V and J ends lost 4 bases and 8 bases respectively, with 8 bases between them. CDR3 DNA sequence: TGTGCCAGCAGTTCCCCCTCCGGCTACACCTTC. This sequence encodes CASSSPSGYTF.

This chain's CDR3 is CASSLGAGTGELFF. CDR3 in DNA: TGTGCCAGCAGCTTAGGAGCTGGCACCGGGGAGCTGTTTTTT. This rearrangement joins TRBV7-2 to TRBJ2-2; D gene unclear. The CDR3 runs 14 residues. Trimming removed 1 base at V and 4 bases at J, with 7 bases between. Germline CDR1 SGHTA, CDR2 FQGNSA.

CDR3 nucleotide sequence: TGTGCCACCAAACCGGGACAGGGGCTCAATCAGCCCCAGCATTTT. Protein product: CATKPGQGLNQPQHF. The rearrangement links TRBV10-3 to TRBJ1-5, with TRBD1 matching 10 bases. V trimming: 10 bases; J trimming: 3 bases; junction bases outside the gene matches: 9. The CDR3 sequence is 15 residues long. Germline V gives CDR1 ENHRY, CDR2 SYGVKD.

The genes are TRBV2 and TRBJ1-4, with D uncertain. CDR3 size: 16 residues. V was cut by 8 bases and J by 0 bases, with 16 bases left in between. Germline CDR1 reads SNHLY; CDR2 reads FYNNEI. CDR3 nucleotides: TGTGCCAGCCGAGGAGGGCGGGGAACAACTAATGAAAAACTGTTTTTT. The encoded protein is CASRGGRGTTNEKLFF.

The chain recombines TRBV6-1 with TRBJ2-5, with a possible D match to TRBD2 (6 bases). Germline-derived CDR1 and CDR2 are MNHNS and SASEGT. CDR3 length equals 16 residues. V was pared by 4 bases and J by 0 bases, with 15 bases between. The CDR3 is CASSAYPGDYQETQYF. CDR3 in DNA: TGTGCCAGCAGTGCCTACCCTGGGGACTACCAAGAGACCCAGTACTTC.

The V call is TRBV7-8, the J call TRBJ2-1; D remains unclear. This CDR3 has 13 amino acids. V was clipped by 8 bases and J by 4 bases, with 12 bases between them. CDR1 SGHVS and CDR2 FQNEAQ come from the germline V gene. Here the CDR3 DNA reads TGTGCCAGCGTCGAAACACAATACAATGAGCAGTTCTTC. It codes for CASVETQYNEQFF.

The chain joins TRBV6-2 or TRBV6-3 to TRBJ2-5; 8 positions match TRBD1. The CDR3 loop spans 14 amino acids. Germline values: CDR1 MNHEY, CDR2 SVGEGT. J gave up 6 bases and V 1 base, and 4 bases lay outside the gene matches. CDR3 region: CASSYLDRAQTQYF. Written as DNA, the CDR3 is TGTGCCAGCAGTTACTTGGACAGGGCACAGACCCAGTACTTC.

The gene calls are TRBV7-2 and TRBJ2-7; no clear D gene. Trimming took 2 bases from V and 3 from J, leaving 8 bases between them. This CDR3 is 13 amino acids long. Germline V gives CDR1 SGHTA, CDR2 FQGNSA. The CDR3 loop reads CASSLNALYEQYF. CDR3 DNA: TGTGCCAGCAGCTTAAATGCGCTCTACGAGCAGTACTTC.

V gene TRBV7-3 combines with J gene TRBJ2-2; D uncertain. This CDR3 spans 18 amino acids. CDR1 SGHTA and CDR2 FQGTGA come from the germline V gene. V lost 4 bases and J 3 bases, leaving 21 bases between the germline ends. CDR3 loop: CASSSHVERVMDTGELFF. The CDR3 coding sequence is TGTGCCAGCAGCTCCCACGTGGAGAGAGTTATGGACACCGGGGAGCTGTTTTTT.